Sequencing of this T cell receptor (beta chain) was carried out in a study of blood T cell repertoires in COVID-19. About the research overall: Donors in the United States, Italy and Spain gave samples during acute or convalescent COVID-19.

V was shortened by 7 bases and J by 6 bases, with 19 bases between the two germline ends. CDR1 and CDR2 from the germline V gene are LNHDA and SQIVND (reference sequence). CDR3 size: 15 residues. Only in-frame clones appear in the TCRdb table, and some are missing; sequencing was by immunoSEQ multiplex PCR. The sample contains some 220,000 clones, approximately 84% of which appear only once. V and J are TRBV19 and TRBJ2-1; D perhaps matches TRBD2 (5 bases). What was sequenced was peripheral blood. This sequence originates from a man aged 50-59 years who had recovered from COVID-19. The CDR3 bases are TGTGCCAGTAACTCGCCACAGAGGGTGGGCAATGAGCAGTTCTTC. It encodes CASNSPQRVGNEQFF.